The present T cell receptor beta chain was sequenced within a study of control samples from healthy donors and cancer patients. Trimming removed 10 bases at V and 4 bases at J, with 16 bases between. The CDR3 has 13 residues. Germline CDR1 reads SNHLY; CDR2 reads FYNNEI. Only in-frame clones appear in the TCRdb table, and some are missing; sequencing was by immunoSEQ multiplex PCR. The data show 130,000 or so clones, nearly 90% seen once. Material for sequencing was PBMCs. The TCR was taken from a man over 45 with head and neck cancer. The chain is built from TRBV2 and TRBJ1-2; D unclear. CDR3 sequence (DNA): TGTGCCACCGGCTTTATCCAGCCCTATGGCTACACCTTC. It yields the protein CATGFIQPYGYTF.